This TCR beta chain appears in the sequencing data of a study of OX40 agonist ivuxolimab in advanced cancers. Study-wide background: Previous treatment with anti-PD-1, anti-PD-L1 or anti-CTLA-4 therapy was allowed; roughly 40% had received some.

Findings and limits, study-wide: On average, a greater number of expanded clones characterised CD8+ T cells relative to CD4+. People who partly responded at 0.1-3.0 mg/kg had some of the least clonal expansion seen.

The repertoire was sequenced with immunoSEQ multiplex PCR; TCRdb's copy has only in-frame clones and lacks some. The sample lists about 67,000 clones; more than 65% were seen once. V gave up 7 bases and J gave up 2 bases, with 12 bases separating them. CDR1 is MDHEN, CDR2 SYDVKM, per germline. The CDR3 is made up of 14 amino acids. Turning to this clone: Its antigen is not identified.

The timepoints at which blood was sampled were baseline, cycle 4 day 1, and cycle 7 day 1. The specimen was CD4+ or CD8+ T cells sorted from blood, collected in a trial of the OX40 agonist ivuxolimab. The chain employs TRBV28 and TRBJ1-5, with D perhaps matching TRBD1 (5 bases). The receptor was derived from an adult with an advanced solid tumor such as melanoma, head and neck, liver or kidney cancer. The CDR3: CASTRSGRNQPQHF. CDR3 coding DNA: TGTGCCAGCACCCGGTCGGGGCGCAATCAGCCCCAGCATTTT.